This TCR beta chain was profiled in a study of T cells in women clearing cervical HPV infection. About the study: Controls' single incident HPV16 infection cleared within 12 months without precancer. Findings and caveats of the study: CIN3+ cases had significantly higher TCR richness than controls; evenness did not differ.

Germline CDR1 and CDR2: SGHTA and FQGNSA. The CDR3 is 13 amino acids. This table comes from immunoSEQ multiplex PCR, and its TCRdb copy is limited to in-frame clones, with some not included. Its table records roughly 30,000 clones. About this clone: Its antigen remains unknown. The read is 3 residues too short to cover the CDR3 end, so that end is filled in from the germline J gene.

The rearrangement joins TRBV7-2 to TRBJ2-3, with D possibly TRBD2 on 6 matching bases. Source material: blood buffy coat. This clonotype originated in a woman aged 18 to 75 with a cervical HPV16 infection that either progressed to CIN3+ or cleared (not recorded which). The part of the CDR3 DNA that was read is TGTGCCAGCAGCCGGGGGTACCAAGAGACG. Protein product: CASSRGYQET. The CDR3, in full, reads CASSRGYQETQYF.